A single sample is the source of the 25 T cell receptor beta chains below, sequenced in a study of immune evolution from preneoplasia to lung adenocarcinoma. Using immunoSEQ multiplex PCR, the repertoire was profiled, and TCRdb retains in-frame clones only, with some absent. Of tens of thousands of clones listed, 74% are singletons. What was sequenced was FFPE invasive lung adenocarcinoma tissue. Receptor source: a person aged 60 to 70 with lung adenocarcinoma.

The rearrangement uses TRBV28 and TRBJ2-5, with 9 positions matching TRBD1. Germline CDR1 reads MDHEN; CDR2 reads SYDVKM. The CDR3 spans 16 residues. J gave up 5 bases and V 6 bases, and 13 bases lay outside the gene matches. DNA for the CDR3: TGTGCCAGCAGCCCGATTACAGGGGGCGCTTCGGAGACCCAGTACTTC. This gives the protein CASSPITGGASETQYF.

CDR3 amino acids: CASSLIATTAQHF. The CDR3 DNA is TGTGCCAGCAGTTTAATTGCTACCACAGCTCAGCATTTT. The chain joins TRBV28 to TRBJ1-5; no reliable D call. V dropped 2 bases and J dropped 13 bases, with 15 bases sitting between them. Germline lookup yields CDR1 MDHEN and CDR2 SYDVKM. The CDR3 consists of 13 residues. Complete variable domain (other parts from reference TRBV28 and TRBJ1-5): DVKVTQSSRYLVKRTGEKVFLECVQDMDHENMFWYRQDPGLGLRLIYFSYDVKMKEKGDIPEGYSVSREKKERFSLILESASTNQTSMYLCASSLIATTAQHFGDGTRLSIL.

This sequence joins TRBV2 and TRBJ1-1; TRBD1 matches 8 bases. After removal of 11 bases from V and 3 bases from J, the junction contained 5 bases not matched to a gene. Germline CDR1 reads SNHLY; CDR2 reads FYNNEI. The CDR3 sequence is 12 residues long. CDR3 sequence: CASDRGYTEAFF. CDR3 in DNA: TGTGCCTCCGACAGGGGATACACTGAAGCTTTCTTT.

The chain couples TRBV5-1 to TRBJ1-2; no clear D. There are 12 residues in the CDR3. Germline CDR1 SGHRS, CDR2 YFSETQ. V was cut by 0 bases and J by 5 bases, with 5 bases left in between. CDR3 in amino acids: CASSLDAYGYTF. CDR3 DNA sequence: TGCGCCAGCAGCTTGGACGCTTATGGCTACACCTTC.

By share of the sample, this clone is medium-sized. CDR3 protein: CASSEGQGAEKLFF. The CDR3 nucleotides are TGTGCCAGCAGTGAAGGGCAGGGTGCTGAAAAACTGTTTTTT. The V gene is TRBV6-1, the J gene TRBJ1-4, with D tentatively TRBD1 (5 bases). The CDR3 is made up of 14 amino acids. Germline lookup yields CDR1 MNHNS and CDR2 SASEGT. Trimming took off 1 base at V and 7 bases at J, with 10 bases between the two ends.

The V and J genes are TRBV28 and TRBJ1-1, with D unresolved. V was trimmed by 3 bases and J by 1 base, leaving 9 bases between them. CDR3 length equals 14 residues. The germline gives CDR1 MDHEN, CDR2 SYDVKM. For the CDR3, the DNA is TGTGCCAGCAGTTTTAGGAACCGGAACACTGAAGCTTTCTTT. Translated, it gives CASSFRNRNTEAFF.

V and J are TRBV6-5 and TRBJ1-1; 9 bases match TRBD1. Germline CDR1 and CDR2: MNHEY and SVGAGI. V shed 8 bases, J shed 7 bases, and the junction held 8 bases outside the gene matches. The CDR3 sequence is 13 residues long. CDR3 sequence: CASRLDRGGEAFF. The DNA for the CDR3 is TGTGCCAGCCGTCTGGACAGGGGAGGTGAAGCTTTCTTT.

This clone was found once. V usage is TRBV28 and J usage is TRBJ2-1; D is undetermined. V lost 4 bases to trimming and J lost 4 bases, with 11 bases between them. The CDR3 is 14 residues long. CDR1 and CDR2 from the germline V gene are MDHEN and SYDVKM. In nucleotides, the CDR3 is TGTGCCAGCAGTTCCCCCTTGCCGTACAATGAGCAGTTCTTC. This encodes CASSSPLPYNEQFF.

Written as DNA, the CDR3 is TGTGCCAGCAGCATCGACAGGACCTCTGGGGCCAACGTCCTGACTTTC. It is translated as CASSIDRTSGANVLTF. The chain joins TRBV5-4 to TRBJ2-6, with D perhaps matching TRBD1 (6 bases). The V end was cut by 4 bases, the J end by 0 bases, with 11 bases between. Per the germline V gene, CDR1 is SGHNT and CDR2 is YYREEE (reference sequence). The CDR3 extends over 16 amino acids.

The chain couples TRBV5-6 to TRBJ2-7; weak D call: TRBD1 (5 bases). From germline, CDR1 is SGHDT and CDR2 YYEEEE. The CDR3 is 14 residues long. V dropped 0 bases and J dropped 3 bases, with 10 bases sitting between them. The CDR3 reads CASSLGRRDYEQYF. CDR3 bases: TGTGCCAGCAGCTTGGGCCGCAGGGACTACGAGCAGTACTTC.

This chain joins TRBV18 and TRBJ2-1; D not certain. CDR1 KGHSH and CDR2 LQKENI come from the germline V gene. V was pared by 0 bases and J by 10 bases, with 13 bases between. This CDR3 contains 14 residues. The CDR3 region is CASSPPSRRKEQFF. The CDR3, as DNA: TGTGCCAGCTCACCACCGTCGCGGAGAAAAGAGCAGTTCTTC.

The DNA for the CDR3 is TGTGCCAGCAGCTCAGGGGACTCTGGAAACACCATATATTTT. It encodes CASSSGDSGNTIYF. This rearrangement joins TRBV2 to TRBJ1-3; TRBD1 might be the D (6 bases). The length of the CDR3 is 14 residues. The germline gives CDR1 SNHLY, CDR2 FYNNEI. V lost 6 bases and J lost 0, with 9 bases in between.

This CDR3 reads CAWSVGNSYEQYF. As DNA, the CDR3 is TGTGCCTGGAGTGTAGGAAACTCCTACGAGCAGTACTTC. V is TRBV30 and J is TRBJ2-7; no definite D call. The CDR3 covers 13 residues. V lost 0 bases and J lost 0, with 6 bases in between. Germline V CDR1 and CDR2: GTSNPN, SVGIG (reference sequence). Filled out from reference TRBV30 and TRBJ2-7, the complete variable domain reads SQTIHQWPATLVQPVGSPLSLECTVEGTSNPNLYWYRQAAGRGLQLLFYSVGIGQISSEVPQNLSASRPQDRQFILSSKKLLLSDSGFYLCAWSVGNSYEQYFGPGTRLTVT.

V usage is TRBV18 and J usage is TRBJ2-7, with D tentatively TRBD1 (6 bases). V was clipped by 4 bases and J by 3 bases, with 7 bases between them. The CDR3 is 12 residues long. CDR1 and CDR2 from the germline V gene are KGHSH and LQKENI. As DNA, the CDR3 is TGTGCCAGCTCACTGGACAGCTACGAGCAGTACTTC. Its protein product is CASSLDSYEQYF.

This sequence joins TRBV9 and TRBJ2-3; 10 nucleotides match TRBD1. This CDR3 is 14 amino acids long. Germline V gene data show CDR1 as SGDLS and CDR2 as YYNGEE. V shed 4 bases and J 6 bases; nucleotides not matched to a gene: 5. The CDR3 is CASSSGTGEDTQYF. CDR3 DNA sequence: TGTGCCAGCAGCTCGGGGACAGGGGAGGATACGCAGTATTTT.

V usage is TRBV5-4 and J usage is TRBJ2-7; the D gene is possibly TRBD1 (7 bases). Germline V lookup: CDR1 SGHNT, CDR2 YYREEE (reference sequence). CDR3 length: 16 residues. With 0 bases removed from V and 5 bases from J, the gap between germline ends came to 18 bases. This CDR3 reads CASSLAKGGGSDEQYF. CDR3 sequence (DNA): TGTGCCAGCAGCTTGGCAAAAGGAGGGGGCAGCGACGAGCAGTACTTC.

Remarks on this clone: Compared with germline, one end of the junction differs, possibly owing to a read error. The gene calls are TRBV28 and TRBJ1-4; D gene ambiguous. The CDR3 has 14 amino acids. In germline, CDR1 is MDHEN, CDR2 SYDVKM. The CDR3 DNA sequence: TGTGCCAGCAGGTTATTGCCAACTAATGAAAAACTGTTTTTT. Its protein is CASRLLPTNEKLFF.

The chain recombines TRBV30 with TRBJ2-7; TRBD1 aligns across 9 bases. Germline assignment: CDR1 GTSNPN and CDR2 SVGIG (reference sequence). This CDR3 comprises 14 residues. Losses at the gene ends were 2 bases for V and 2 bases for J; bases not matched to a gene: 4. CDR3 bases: TGTGCCTGGAGTAAAGGACAGGGGACCTACGAGCAGTACTTC. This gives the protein CAWSKGQGTYEQYF.

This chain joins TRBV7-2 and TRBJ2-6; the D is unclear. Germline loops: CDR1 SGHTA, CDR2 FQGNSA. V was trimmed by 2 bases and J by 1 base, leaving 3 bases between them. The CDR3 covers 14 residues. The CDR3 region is CASSLRSGANVLTF. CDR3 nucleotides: TGTGCCAGCAGCTTACGTTCTGGGGCCAACGTCCTGACTTTC.

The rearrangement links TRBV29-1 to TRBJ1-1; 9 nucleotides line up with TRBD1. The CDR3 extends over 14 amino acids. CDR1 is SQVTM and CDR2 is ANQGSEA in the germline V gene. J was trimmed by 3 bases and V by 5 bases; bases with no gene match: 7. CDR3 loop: CSVKTGGFYTEAFF. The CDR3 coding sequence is TGCAGCGTTAAGACAGGGGGGTTCTACACTGAAGCTTTCTTT. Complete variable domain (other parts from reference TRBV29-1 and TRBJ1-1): SAVISQKPSRDICQRGTSLTIQCQVDSQVTMMFWYRQQPGQSLTLIATANQGSEATYESGFVIDKFPISRPNLTFSTLTVSNMSPEDSSIYLCSVKTGGFYTEAFFGQGTRLTVV.

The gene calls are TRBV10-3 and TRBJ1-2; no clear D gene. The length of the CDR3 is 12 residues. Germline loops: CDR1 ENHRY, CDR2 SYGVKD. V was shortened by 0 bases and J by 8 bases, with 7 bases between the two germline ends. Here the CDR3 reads CAISESGGGYTF. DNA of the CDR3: TGTGCCATCAGTGAGTCGGGTGGGGGCTACACCTTC.

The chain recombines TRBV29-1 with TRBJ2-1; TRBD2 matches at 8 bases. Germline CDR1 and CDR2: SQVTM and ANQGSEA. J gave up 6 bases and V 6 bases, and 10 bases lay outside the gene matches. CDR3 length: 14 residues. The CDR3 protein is CSVTLGLAGNEQFF. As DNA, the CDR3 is TGCAGCGTAACCCTAGGACTAGCTGGCAATGAGCAGTTCTTC.

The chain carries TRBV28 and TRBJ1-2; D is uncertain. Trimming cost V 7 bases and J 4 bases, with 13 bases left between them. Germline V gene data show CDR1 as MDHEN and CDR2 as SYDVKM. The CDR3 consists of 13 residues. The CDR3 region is CASTGPTFYGYTF. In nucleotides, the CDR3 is TGTGCCAGCACCGGTCCCACATTCTATGGCTACACCTTC.

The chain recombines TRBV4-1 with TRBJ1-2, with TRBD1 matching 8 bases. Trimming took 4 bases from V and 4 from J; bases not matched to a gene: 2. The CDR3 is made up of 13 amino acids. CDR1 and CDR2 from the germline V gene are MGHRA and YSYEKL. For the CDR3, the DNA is TGCGCCAGCAGCCCAGGGGGCGCCTATGGCTACACCTTC. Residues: CASSPGGAYGYTF.

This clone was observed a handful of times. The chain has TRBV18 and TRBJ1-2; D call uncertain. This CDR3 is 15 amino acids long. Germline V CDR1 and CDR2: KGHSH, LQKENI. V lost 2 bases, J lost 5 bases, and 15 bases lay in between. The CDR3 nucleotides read TGTGCCAGCTCACCAAGACCCGACGGGCTTTATGGCTACACCTTC. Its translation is CASSPRPDGLYGYTF.